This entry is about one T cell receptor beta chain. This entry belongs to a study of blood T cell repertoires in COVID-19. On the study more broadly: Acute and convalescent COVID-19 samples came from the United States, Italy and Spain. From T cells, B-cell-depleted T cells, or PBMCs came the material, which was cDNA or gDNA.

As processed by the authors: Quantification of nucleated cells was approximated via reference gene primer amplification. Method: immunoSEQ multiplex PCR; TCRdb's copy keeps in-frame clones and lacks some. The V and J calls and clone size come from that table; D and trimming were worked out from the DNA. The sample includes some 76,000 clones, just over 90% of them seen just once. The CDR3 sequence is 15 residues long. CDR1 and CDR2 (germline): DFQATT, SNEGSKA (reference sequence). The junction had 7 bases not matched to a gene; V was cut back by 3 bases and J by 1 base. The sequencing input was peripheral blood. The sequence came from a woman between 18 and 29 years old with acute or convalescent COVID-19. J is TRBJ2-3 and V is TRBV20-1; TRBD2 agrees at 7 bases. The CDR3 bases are TGCAGTGCTAGTCTTCCCGCGGGGGGCACAGATACGCAGTATTTT. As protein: CSASLPAGGTDTQYF.